This T cell receptor (beta chain) was sequenced during a study of shared clonotypes between healthy human individuals. Study conclusions and caveats: Clonotype sharing among donors was thought likely to change with sequencing depth.

It was about 210 ng DNA, 30,000 or so T cell genomes, that sorted-subset replicate PCRs used. Some clones are missing from TCRdb's copy, which holds only in-frame ones; the method was immunoSEQ multiplex PCR. The sample holds about 2.5 million clones, roughly 92% seen once. Trimming stripped 4 bases from V and 0 bases from J, with 17 bases between. The germline V gene encodes CDR1 SGHNT and CDR2 YYREEE (reference sequence). This CDR3 region has 16 residues. Details on this clone: Antigen specificity is unknown.

The receptor's source is a young man in good health. Some clones in this sample may be carry-over from other donors' samples. The chain uses TRBV5-4 and TRBJ2-7; D not certain. The sample consisted of naive CD4+ T cells from PBMCs. As for subset: CD45RA+ positively selected. CDR3 region: CASSHPSTLGSYEQYF. The CDR3 DNA is TGTGCCAGCAGCCACCCCTCTACGCTAGGCTCCTACGAGCAGTACTTC. The complete variable domain, with remaining parts taken from reference TRBV5-4 and TRBJ2-7, reads ETGVTQSPTHLIKTRGQQVTLRCSSQSGHNTVSWYQQALGQGPQFIFQYYREEENGRGNFPPRFSGLQFPNYSSELNVNALELDDSALYLCASSHPSTLGSYEQYFGPGTRLTVT.